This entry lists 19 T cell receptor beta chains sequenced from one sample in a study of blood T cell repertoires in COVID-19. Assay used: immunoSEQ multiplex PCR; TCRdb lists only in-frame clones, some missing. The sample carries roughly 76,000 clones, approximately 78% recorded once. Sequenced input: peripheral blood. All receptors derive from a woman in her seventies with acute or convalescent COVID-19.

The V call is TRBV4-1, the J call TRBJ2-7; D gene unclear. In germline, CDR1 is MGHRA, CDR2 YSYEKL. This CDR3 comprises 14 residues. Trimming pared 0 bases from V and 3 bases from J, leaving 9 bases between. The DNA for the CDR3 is TGCGCCAGCAGCCAAGATTACAGTAACTACGAGCAGTACTTC. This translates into CASSQDYSNYEQYF.

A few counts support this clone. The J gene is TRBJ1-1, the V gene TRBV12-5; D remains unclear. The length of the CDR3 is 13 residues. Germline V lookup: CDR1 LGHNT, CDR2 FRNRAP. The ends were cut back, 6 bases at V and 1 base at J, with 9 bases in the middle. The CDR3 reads CASGLYGNTEAFF. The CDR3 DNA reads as TGTGCTAGTGGCCTCTATGGGAACACTGAAGCTTTCTTT.

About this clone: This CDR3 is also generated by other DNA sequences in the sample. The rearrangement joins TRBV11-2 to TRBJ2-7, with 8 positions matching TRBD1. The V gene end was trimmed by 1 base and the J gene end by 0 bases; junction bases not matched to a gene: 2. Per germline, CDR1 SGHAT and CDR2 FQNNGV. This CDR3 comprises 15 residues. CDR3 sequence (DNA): TGTGCCAGCAGCTTAGGACAGGGGAGCTCCTACGAGCAGTACTTC. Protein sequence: CASSLGQGSSYEQYF.

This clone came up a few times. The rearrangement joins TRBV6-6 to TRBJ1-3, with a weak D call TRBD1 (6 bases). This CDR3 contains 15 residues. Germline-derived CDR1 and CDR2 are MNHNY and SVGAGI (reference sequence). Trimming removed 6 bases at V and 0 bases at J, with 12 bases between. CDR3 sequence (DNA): TGTGCCAGCAGCTTAGACAGGACCTCTGGAAACACCATATATTTT. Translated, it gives CASSLDRTSGNTIYF.

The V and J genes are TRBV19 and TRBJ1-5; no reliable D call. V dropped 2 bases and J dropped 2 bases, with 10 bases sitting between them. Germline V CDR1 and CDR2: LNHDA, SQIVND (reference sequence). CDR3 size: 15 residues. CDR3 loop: CASSITRHRNQPQHF. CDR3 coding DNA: TGTGCCAGTAGTATAACTCGACACCGCAATCAGCCCCAGCATTTT.

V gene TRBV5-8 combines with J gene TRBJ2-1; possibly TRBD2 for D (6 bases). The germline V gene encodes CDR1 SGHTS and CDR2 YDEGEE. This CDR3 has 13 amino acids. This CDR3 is CATTGGRANEQFF. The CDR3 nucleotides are TGTGCAACTACCGGGGGAAGGGCGAATGAGCAGTTCTTC. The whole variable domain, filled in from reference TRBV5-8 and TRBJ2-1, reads EAGVTQSPTHLIKTRGQQATLRCSPISGHTSVYWYQQALGLGLQFLLWYDEGEERNRGNFPPRFSGRQFPNYSSELNVNALELEDSALYLCATTGGRANEQFFGPGTRLTVL.

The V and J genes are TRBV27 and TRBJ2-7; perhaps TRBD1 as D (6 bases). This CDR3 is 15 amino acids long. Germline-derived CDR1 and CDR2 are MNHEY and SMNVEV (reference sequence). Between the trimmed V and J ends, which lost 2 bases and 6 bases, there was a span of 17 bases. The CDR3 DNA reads TGTGCCAGCAGTTTACTGGCAGGGGCGACCTCCGAGCAGTACTTC. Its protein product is CASSLLAGATSEQYF.

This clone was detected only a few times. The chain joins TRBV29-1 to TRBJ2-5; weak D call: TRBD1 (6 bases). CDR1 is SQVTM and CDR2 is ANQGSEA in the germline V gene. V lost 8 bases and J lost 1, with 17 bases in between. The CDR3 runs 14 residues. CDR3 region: CSLVTGTSQETQYF. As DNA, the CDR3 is TGCAGCCTTGTTACAGGGACAAGCCAAGAGACCCAGTACTTC.

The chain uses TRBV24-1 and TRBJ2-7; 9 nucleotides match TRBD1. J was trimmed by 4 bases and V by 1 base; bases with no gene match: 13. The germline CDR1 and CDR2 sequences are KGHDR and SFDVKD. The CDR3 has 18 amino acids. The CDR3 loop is CATSDLGALGQGVYEQYF. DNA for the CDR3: TGTGCCACCAGTGATTTAGGGGCTCTGGGACAGGGTGTTTACGAGCAGTACTTC.

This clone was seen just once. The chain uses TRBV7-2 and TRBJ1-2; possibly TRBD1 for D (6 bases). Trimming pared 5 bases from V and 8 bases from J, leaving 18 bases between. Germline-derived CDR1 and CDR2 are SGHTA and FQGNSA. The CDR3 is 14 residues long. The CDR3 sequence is CASSPSLQGYGYTF. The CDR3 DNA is TGTGCCAGCAGCCCTAGCCTACAGGGATACGGCTACACCTTC.

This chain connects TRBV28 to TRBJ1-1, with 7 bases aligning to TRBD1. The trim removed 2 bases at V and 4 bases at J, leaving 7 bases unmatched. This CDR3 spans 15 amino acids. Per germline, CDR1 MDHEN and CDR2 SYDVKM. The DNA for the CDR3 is TGTGCCAGCAGTTTAGGGCAGGGGGGATCCACTGAAGCTTTCTTT. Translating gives CASSLGQGGSTEAFF.

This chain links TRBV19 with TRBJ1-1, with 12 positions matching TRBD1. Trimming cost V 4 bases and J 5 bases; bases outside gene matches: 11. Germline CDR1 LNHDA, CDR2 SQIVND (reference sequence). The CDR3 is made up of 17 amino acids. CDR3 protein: CASSTNRDRGPETEAFF. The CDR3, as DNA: TGTGCCAGTAGTACAAACCGGGACAGGGGGCCCGAAACTGAAGCTTTCTTT.

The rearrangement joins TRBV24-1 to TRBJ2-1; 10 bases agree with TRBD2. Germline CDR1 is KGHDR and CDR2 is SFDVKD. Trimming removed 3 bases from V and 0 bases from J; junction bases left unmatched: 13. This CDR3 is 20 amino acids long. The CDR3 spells CATSDVTSGWVRSSYNEQFF. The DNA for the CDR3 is TGTGCCACCAGTGATGTGACTAGCGGGTGGGTCCGTAGCTCCTACAATGAGCAGTTCTTC.

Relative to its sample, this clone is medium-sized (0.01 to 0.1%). CDR3 in DNA: TGTGCCAGCAGGGATCGTAGCGGGAGCAGTATCTGCGAGCAGTACTTC. Protein sequence: CASRDRSGSSICEQYF. This chain links TRBV7-3 with TRBJ2-7, with 9 bases lining up with TRBD2. This CDR3 region has 16 residues. Germline CDR1 and CDR2: SGHTA and FQGTGA. Germline trimming cut 6 bases from V and 6 bases from J; bases unmatched to any gene: 15.

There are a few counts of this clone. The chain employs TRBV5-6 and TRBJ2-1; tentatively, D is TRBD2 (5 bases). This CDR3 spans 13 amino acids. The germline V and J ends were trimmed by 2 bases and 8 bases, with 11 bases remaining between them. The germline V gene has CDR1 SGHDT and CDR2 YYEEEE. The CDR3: CASSFGEIHEQFF. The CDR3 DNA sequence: TGTGCCAGCAGCTTTGGGGAGATTCATGAGCAGTTCTTC.

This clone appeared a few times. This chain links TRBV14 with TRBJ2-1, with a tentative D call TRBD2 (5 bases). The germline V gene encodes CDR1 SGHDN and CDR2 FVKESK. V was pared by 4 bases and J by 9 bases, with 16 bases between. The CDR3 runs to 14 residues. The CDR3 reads CASSPSRGSGEQFF. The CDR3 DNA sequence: TGTGCCAGCAGCCCCAGTCGAGGGAGTGGTGAGCAGTTCTTC.

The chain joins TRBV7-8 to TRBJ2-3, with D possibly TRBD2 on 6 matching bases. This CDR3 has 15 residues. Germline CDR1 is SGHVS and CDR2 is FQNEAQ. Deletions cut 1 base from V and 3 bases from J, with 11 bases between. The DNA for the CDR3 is TGTGCCAGCAGCTTAGTGCTAGCGCAAACAGATACGCAGTATTTT. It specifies CASSLVLAQTDTQYF.

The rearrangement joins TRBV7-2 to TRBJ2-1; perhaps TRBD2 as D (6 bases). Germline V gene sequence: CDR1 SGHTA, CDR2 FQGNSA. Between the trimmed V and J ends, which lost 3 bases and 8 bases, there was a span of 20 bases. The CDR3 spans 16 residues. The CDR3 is CASSFGKLAGIDEQFF. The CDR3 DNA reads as TGTGCCAGCAGCTTCGGGAAACTAGCTGGAATCGATGAGCAGTTCTTC.

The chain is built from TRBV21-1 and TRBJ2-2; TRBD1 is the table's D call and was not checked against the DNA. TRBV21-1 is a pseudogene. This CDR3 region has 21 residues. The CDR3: CASSKVGGPGQPKVLTGELFF. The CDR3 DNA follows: TGTGCCAGCAGCAAAGTTGGGGGACCGGGACAGCCAAAAGTCCTCACCGGGGAGCTGTTTTTT.